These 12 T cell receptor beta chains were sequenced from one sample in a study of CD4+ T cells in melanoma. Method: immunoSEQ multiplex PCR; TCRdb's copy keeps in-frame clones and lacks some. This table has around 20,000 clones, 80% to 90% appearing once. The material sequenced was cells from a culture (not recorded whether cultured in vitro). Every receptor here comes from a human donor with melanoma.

As DNA, the CDR3 is TGTGCCAGCAGCCCCCAGGGGAGCATAAACACCGGGGAGCTGTTTTTT. As protein: CASSPQGSINTGELFF. The chain joins TRBV7-8 to TRBJ2-2, with D perhaps TRBD1 (6 bases). V was clipped by 5 bases and J by 2 bases, with 15 bases between them. Germline lookup yields CDR1 SGHVS and CDR2 FQNEAQ. This CDR3 has 16 residues.

The CDR3 DNA sequence: TGTGCCAGCAGCTTAAGAGGGAACACTGAAGCTTTCTTT. Protein product: CASSLRGNTEAFF. The chain carries TRBV13 and TRBJ1-1; no definite D call. Per the germline V gene, CDR1 is PRHDT and CDR2 is FYEKMQ (reference sequence). The V and J ends lost 2 bases and 1 base respectively, with 5 bases between them. The CDR3 totals 13 residues.

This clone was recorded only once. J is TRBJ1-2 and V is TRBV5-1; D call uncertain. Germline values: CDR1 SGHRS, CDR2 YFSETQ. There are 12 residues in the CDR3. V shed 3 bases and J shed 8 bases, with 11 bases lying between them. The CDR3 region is CASSSGVGGYTF. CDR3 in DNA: TGCGCCAGCAGCTCGGGCGTGGGGGGCTACACCTTC.

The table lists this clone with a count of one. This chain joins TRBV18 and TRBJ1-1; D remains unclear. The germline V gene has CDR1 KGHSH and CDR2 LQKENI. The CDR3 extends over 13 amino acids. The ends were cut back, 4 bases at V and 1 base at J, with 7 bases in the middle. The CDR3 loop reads CASSLAANTEAFF. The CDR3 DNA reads TGTGCCAGCTCACTTGCAGCGAACACTGAAGCTTTCTTT.

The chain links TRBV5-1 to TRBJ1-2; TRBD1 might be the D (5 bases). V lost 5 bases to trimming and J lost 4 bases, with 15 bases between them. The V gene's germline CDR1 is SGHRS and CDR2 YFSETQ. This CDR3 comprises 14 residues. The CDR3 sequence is CASSPGSLPYGYTF. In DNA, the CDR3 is TGCGCCAGCAGTCCAGGGTCCTTACCCTATGGCTACACCTTC.

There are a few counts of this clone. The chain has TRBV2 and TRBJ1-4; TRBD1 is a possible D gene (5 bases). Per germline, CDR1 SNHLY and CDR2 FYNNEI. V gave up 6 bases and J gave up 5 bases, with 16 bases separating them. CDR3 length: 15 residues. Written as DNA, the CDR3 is TGTGCCAGCAGGGCAGGCGGGGGTAAGAATGAAAAACTGTTTTTT. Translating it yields CASRAGGGKNEKLFF.

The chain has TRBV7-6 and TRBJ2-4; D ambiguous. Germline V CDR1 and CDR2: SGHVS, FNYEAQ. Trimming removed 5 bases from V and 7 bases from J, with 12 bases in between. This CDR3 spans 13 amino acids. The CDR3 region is CASSLGPRNIQYF. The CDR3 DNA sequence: TGTGCCAGCAGCCTCGGCCCCAGGAACATTCAGTACTTC.

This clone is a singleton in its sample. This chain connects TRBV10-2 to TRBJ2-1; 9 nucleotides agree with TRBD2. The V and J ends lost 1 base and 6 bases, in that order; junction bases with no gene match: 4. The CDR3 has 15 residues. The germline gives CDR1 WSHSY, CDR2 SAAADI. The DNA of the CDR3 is TGCGCCAGCAGTGAGTTGGGACTAGCCCTCAATGAGCAGTTCTTC. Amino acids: CASSELGLALNEQFF.

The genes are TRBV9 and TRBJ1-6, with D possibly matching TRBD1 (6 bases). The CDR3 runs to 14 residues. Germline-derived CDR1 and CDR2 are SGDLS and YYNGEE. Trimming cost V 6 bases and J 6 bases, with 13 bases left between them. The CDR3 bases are TGTGCCAGCACCTCTGCAGGGGTTAATTCACCCCTCCACTTT. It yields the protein CASTSAGVNSPLHF.

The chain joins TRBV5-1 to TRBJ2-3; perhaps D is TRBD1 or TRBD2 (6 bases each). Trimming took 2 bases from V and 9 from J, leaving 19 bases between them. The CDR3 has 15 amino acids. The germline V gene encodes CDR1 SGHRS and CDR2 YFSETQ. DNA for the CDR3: TGCGCCAGCAGCTTTGTGGGGGGCGTGGGTGGCACGCAGTATTTT. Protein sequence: CASSFVGGVGGTQYF.

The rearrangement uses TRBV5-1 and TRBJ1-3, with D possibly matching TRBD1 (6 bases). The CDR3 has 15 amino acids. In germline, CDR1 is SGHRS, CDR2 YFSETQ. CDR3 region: CVDQGKIETGNTIYF. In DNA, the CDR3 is TGCGTCGACCAGGGGAAAATTGAGACTGGAAACACCATATATTTT.

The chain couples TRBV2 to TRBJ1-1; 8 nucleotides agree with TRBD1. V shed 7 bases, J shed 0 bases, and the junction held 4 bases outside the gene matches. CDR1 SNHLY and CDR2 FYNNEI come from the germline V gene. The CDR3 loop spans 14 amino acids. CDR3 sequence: CASNRGIMNTEAFF. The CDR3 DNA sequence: TGTGCCAGCAACAGGGGGATCATGAACACTGAAGCTTTCTTT.